This TCR beta chain was sequenced for a study of cytomegalovirus exposure and HLA in healthy donors. Study overall: Genetic ancestry analysis placed around 76% of the 400 or so donors that were genotyped in the Caucasian-associated cluster.

Overall study findings and caveats: Apparent HLA restriction characterized most CMV-associated TCR beta chains in a later analysis. Confirmation in vitro established that a few CMV-associated chains were specific for CMV antigens. V- and J-gene trimming in TCR beta was tied to a missense DCLRE1C variant by an analysis performed later.

CDR1 is SGHDN, CDR2 FVKESK, per germline. Between the trimmed V and J ends, which lost 6 bases and 5 bases, there was a span of 19 bases. The CDR3 is 15 residues long. PCR primers comprised 60 Vbeta and 13 Jbeta primers. The method was immunoSEQ multiplex PCR; TCRdb's version includes in-frame clones alone and lacks a portion of them. The sample contains roughly 140,000 clones, about three quarters of which appear only once. On this clone: Its antigen remains unidentified.

This sequence originates from a man between 40 and 49 years old in good health and CMV-seropositive. The rearrangement links TRBV14 to TRBJ1-2; D is possibly TRBD1 (5 bases). Sequenced input: PBMCs. The CDR3 loop is CASSHGQGRSYGYTF. CDR3 coding DNA: TGTGCCAGCAGTCATGGCCAGGGCAGGAGTTATGGCTACACCTTC.